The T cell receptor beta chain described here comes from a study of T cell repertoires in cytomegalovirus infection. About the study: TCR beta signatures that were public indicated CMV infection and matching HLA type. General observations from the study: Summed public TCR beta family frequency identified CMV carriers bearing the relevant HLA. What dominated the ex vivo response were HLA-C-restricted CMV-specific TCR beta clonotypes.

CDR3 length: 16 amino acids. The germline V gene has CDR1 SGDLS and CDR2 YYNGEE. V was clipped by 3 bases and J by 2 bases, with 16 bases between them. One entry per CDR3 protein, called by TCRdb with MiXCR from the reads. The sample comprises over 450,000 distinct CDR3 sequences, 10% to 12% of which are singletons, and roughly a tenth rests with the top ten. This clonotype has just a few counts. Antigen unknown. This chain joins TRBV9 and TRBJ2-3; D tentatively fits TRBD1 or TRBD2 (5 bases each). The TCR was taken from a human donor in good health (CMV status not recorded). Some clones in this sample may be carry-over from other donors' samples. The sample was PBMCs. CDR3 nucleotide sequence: TGTGCCAGCAGCGGGGGGACCACGCCCTACACAGATACGCAGTATTTT. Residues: CASSGGTTPYTDTQYF. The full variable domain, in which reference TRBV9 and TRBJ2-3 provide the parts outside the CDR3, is DSGVTQTPKHLITATGQRVTLRCSPRSGDLSVYWYQQSLDQGLQFLIQYYNGEERAKGNILERFSAQQFPDLHSELNLSSLELGDSALYFCASSGGTTPYTDTQYFGPGTRLTVL.